The 8 T cell receptor beta chains reported below all come from one sample, sequenced in a study of regulatory T cells in long-lasting Graves disease. Libraries of TCR beta came from iRepertoire HTBI primers plus Arm-PCR of CDR3 regions. MiXCR, applied by TCRdb to the multiplex PCR reads, yields one record per CDR3 protein. The sample consists of more than 650,000 distinct CDR3 sequences, 25% to 30% of them appearing once. This sample's time point: persistent/refractory GD, antithyroid drugs over 5 years with positive TRAb. Preparation of the TCR library used RNA extracted from PBMCs. The sequenced sample was peripheral blood mononuclear cells (PBMCs), obtained when the disease was refractory, from a patient treated with antithyroid drugs. These TCRs come from a female donor with Graves disease.

There are a few counts of this clonotype. The chain links TRBV29-1 to TRBJ2-5, with TRBD1 identical over 8 bases. CDR3 length: 13 amino acids. Per the germline V gene, CDR1 is SQVTM and CDR2 is ANQGSEA. Trimming at V came to 5 bases and at J to 5 bases, leaving 7 bases not matched to a gene. The CDR3 DNA follows: TGCAGCGTTTTGGGACAGGCCCGGGAGACCCAGTACTTC. Amino acids: CSVLGQARETQYF.

The V call is TRBV2, the J call TRBJ2-3; D gene uncertain. Trimming removed 9 bases from V and 2 bases from J, with 12 bases in between. Germline V CDR1 and CDR2: SNHLY, FYNNEI. This CDR3 spans 13 amino acids. CDR3 residues: CAREDRLTDTQYF. DNA for the CDR3: TGTGCCAGAGAGGATCGTCTCACAGATACGCAGTATTTT. Full variable domain (rest looked up from reference TRBV2 and TRBJ2-3): EPEVTQTPSHQVTQMGQEVILRCVPISNHLYFYWYRQILGQKVEFLVSFYNNEISEKSEIFDDQFSVERPDGSNFTLKIRSTKLEDSAMYFCAREDRLTDTQYFGPGTRLTVL.

This clonotype was counted only a few times. This chain joins TRBV9 and TRBJ2-2, with D uncertain. V was pared by 0 bases and J by 0 bases, with 18 bases between. Germline lookup yields CDR1 SGDLS and CDR2 YYNGEE. The CDR3 runs 19 residues. CDR3 DNA sequence: TGTGCCAGCAGCGTAGAAGTGGACCCTCGGCTCCCGAACACCGGGGAGCTGTTTTTT. Encoded protein: CASSVEVDPRLPNTGELFF.

This clonotype appeared many times. In DNA, the CDR3 is TGTGCCAGCAGTGCCCGGGACAGGAACACTGAAGCTTTCTTT. Amino acid sequence: CASSARDRNTEAFF. The chain uses TRBV27 and TRBJ1-1; 7 bases are a match to TRBD1. V gave up 5 bases and J gave up 1 base; unmatched junction bases: 4. This CDR3 is built from 14 residues. Germline CDR1 reads MNHEY; CDR2 reads SMNVEV (reference sequence).

The rearrangement uses TRBV12-5 and TRBJ1-5; 9 bases are shared with TRBD1. This CDR3 is 15 amino acids long. Germline V CDR1 and CDR2: LGHNT, FRNRAP. Trimming cost V 3 bases and J 3 bases; bases outside gene matches: 3. CDR3 DNA sequence: TGTGCTAGTGGTTTCGGGACAGGGCCCAATCAGCCCCAGCATTTT. Translated: CASGFGTGPNQPQHF.

This chain joins TRBV4-1 and TRBJ1-1; the D is unclear. CDR1 and CDR2 (germline): MGHRA, YSYEKL. The CDR3 runs to 12 residues. V lost 0 bases, J lost 6 bases, and 5 bases lay in between. Here the CDR3 reads CASSQDWAEAFF. The CDR3 nucleotides read TGCGCCAGCAGCCAAGACTGGGCTGAAGCTTTCTTT.

This chain connects TRBV20-1 to TRBJ2-7, with D perhaps TRBD1 (5 bases). The CDR3 is made up of 12 amino acids. Trimming shortened V by 5 bases and J by 5 bases, and 13 bases separated the two germline ends. Germline V gene data show CDR1 as DFQATT and CDR2 as SNEGSKA (reference sequence). CDR3 nucleotides: TGCAGTGCTGGGCGACAGTTCCACGAGCAGTACTTC. The encoded protein is CSAGRQFHEQYF.

The rearrangement uses TRBV6-2 or TRBV6-3 and TRBJ1-4; D gene ambiguous. CDR3 length: 14 residues. V gave up 2 bases and J gave up 7 bases, with 11 bases separating them. Germline values: CDR1 MNHEY, CDR2 SVGEGT. CDR3 in DNA: TGTGCCAGCAGTTACAGGGTAGAAAGTGAAAAACTGTTTTTT. It codes for CASSYRVESEKLFF.